This TCR beta chain was captured by sequencing in a study of beta chain features in type 1 diabetes. Study-level findings and limits: Shorter TCRB CDR3s, moderately but significantly so, marked every one of the four CD4+ subsets in Type 1 diabetes patients. The study found that naive, central memory and Treg TCRB repertoires appeared more similar in patients than in healthy donors. Shorter templates might be favored by PCR, and equally so in patients and in controls.

Trimming removed 5 bases from V and 1 base from J; junction bases left unmatched: 8. Per the germline V gene, CDR1 is MDHEN and CDR2 is SYDVKM. This CDR3 is 16 amino acids long. A remark on this clone: Its cognate antigen is unknown.

Since all of the isolated RNA was reverse transcribed, expressed TCRB transcripts were what got sequenced. The protocol was immunoSEQ multiplex PCR, while the TCRdb copy is restricted to in-frame clones and leaves out a portion. The table shows approximately 270,000 clones, with around an eighth occurring only once. Sample: naive CD4+ T cells from blood. The sequence was collected from a man in his thirties or forties with type 1 diabetes. V usage is TRBV28 and J usage is TRBJ1-1; TRBD1 matches at 9 bases. CDR3 bases: TGTGCCAGCAGTCCCCCGGGACAGGGCCGGAACACTGAAGCTTTCTTT. It codes for CASSPPGQGRNTEAFF.